These 25 T cell receptor beta chains share one sample of origin, sequenced in a study of blood T cell repertoires in COVID-19. Sequencing was performed with immunoSEQ multiplex PCR; in TCRdb, only in-frame clones are kept and a portion is missing. The table lists 250,000 or so clones, approximately 86% of them singletons. The sequenced material came from PBMCs or T cells enriched from blood (not recorded which). These receptors all come from a woman between 50 and 59 years old who had recovered from COVID-19.

The chain carries TRBV18 and TRBJ1-3, with TRBD1 identical over 7 bases. Looked up from germline, CDR1 is KGHSH and CDR2 is LQKENI. The CDR3 sequence is 13 residues long. Losses at the gene ends were 8 bases for V and 4 bases for J; bases not matched to a gene: 5. DNA for the CDR3: TGTGCCAGCACCACAGGGGAAGGAAACACCATATATTTT. This translates into CASTTGEGNTIYF.

The genes are TRBV9 and TRBJ2-3, with a weak D call TRBD2 (6 bases). The V gene's germline CDR1 is SGDLS and CDR2 YYNGEE. This CDR3 is 15 amino acids long. Trimming took off 4 bases at V and 3 bases at J, with 15 bases between the two ends. The CDR3 here is CASSPAPGLTDTQYF. The CDR3 coding sequence is TGTGCCAGCAGCCCAGCCCCCGGACTAACAGATACGCAGTATTTT.

The V gene is TRBV2, the J gene TRBJ1-6; perhaps TRBD1 as D (5 bases). V was trimmed by 6 bases and J by 5 bases, leaving 14 bases between them. The CDR3 extends over 15 amino acids. Germline CDR1 SNHLY, CDR2 FYNNEI. In nucleotides, the CDR3 is TGTGCCAGCAGCCTCGCCCAGGGAAATAATTCACCCCTCCACTTT. Protein: CASSLAQGNNSPLHF.

The chain uses TRBV7-9 and TRBJ2-3; 7 nucleotides line up with TRBD2. The junction had 12 bases not matched to a gene; V was cut back by 5 bases and J by 1 base. The CDR3 runs 17 residues. CDR1 is SEHNR and CDR2 is FQNEAQ in the germline V gene (reference sequence). The CDR3 bases are TGTGCCAGCAGCCACTGGCTCGGGGGAGGGGGCACAGATACGCAGTATTTT. Its protein product is CASSHWLGGGGTDTQYF.

The chain couples TRBV5-5 to TRBJ2-3; no definite D call. CDR1 SGHKS and CDR2 YYEKEE come from the germline V gene (reference sequence). The CDR3 is 15 residues long. The V gene lost 0 bases and the J gene lost 2 bases, with 10 bases spanning the gap. The CDR3 region is CASSLAGLSTDTQYF. The CDR3 DNA reads as TGTGCCAGCAGCTTGGCTGGCCTTTCCACAGATACGCAGTATTTT.

The chain carries TRBV18 and TRBJ1-1; no reliable D call. This CDR3 comprises 15 residues. V was clipped by 1 base and J by 5 bases, with 14 bases between them. CDR1 is KGHSH and CDR2 is LQKENI in the germline V gene. This chain's CDR3 is CASSPRRDLRTEAFF. In DNA, the CDR3 is TGTGCCAGCTCACCACGGAGGGATCTGAGGACTGAAGCTTTCTTT. Full variable domain (remainder filled in from reference TRBV18 and TRBJ1-1): NAGVMQNPRHLVRRRGQEARLRCSPMKGHSHVYWYRQLPEEGLKFMVYLQKENIIDESGMPKERFSAEFPKEGPSILRIQQVVRGDSAAYFCASSPRRDLRTEAFFGQGTRLTVV.

The rearrangement links TRBV9 to TRBJ1-4; 7 nucleotides match TRBD1. The CDR3 runs to 17 residues. V trimming: 2 bases; J trimming: 0 bases; junction bases outside the gene matches: 7. Germline-derived CDR1 and CDR2 are SGDLS and YYNGEE. The CDR3 spells CASSVRDRTATNEKLFF. The DNA for the CDR3 is TGTGCCAGCAGCGTCCGGGACAGAACAGCAACTAATGAAAAACTGTTTTTT.

Of note for this clone: The junction shows a germline mismatch at one end, possibly a read error. The J gene is TRBJ2-7, the V gene TRBV7-7, with TRBD1 identical over 12 bases. The germline V gene encodes CDR1 SSHAT and CDR2 FNYEAQ (reference sequence). The CDR3 spans 15 residues. In DNA, the CDR3 is TGTGCTAGCAGCTTAGGGGGGACAGGGGGCAACGAGCAGTACTTC. Translating gives CASSLGGTGGNEQYF.

The chain has TRBV21-1 and TRBJ1-2; TRBD1 was called by the table and not checked on the DNA. TRBV21-1 is a listed pseudogene. This CDR3 comprises 13 residues. The CDR3 region is CASSKKGDYGYTF. The CDR3 bases are TGTGCCAGCAGCAAAAAAGGGGACTATGGCTACACCTTC.

V and J are TRBV5-4 and TRBJ1-2, with 7 positions matching TRBD1. Trimming at V came to 7 bases and at J to 4 bases, leaving 10 bases not matched to a gene. Germline lookup yields CDR1 SGHNT and CDR2 YYREEE (reference sequence). The CDR3 length is 14 residues. The CDR3 region has the DNA TGTGCCAGCGGAGACAGGGTTCGGTCCTATGGCTACACCTTC. Residues: CASGDRVRSYGYTF.

This chain connects TRBV30 to TRBJ1-1, with no clear D. Trimming left V 1 base short and J 8 bases short, with 11 bases between. The CDR3 covers 12 residues. Germline assignment: CDR1 GTSNPN and CDR2 SVGIG (reference sequence). CDR3 loop: CAWSGEAPEAFF. The CDR3 bases are TGTGCCTGGAGTGGGGAGGCTCCAGAAGCTTTCTTT.

The rearrangement joins TRBV10-1 to TRBJ2-1, with 10 positions matching TRBD2. The CDR3 length is 14 residues. The V and J ends lost 5 bases and 5 bases, in that order; junction bases with no gene match: 3. Germline V lookup: CDR1 WNHNN, CDR2 SYGVQD (reference sequence). The CDR3 is CASSRSGGNNEQFF. CDR3 in DNA: TGCGCCAGCAGTCGTAGCGGGGGGAACAATGAGCAGTTCTTC.

This clone was recorded once. This rearrangement joins TRBV20-1 to TRBJ2-7; D gene unclear. The CDR3 contains 11 residues. Trimming took off 6 bases at V and 5 bases at J, with 11 bases between the two ends. From germline, CDR1 is DFQATT and CDR2 SNEGSKA (reference sequence). CDR3 in DNA: TGCAGTGCCACCCCCAGTAACGAGCAGTACTTC. Residues: CSATPSNEQYF.

The rearrangement uses TRBV7-3 and TRBJ1-1; D is possibly TRBD1 (5 bases). The CDR3 is 15 amino acids. The germline gives CDR1 SGHTA, CDR2 FQGTGA. With 5 bases removed from V and 11 bases from J, the gap between germline ends came to 24 bases. The DNA for the CDR3 is TGTGCCAGCAGCGCAAACGGTGGACACCCCCCACTGGCTTTCTTT. Translating it yields CASSANGGHPPLAFF. The full variable domain, in which reference TRBV7-3 and TRBJ1-1 provide the parts outside the CDR3, is GAGVSQTPSNKVTEKGKYVELRCDPISGHTALYWYRQSLGQGPEFLIYFQGTGAADDSGLPNDRFFAVRPEGSVSTLKIQRTERGDSAVYLCASSANGGHPPLAFFGQGTRLTVV.

The genes are TRBV4-1 and TRBJ2-2; 16 nucleotides align to TRBD2. CDR1 MGHRA and CDR2 YSYEKL come from the germline V gene. Trimming at V came to 1 base and at J to 5 bases, leaving 7 bases not matched to a gene. The CDR3 totals 19 residues. The CDR3 DNA follows: TGCGCCAGCAGCCAAGCTCCGGGACTAGCGGGAGGGCCGACCGGGGAGCTGTTTTTT. Its translation is CASSQAPGLAGGPTGELFF.

This clone is a singleton in its sample. This chain uses TRBV20-1 with TRBJ2-5; D might be TRBD2 (5 bases). The germline gives CDR1 DFQATT, CDR2 SNEGSKA (reference sequence). The CDR3 totals 15 residues. V dropped 3 bases and J dropped 5 bases, with 19 bases sitting between them. CDR3 in DNA: TGCAGTGCTAGTGGGGTACTCCTCGGGGAGGAGACCCAGTACTTC. Translation gives CSASGVLLGEETQYF.

The gene calls are TRBV6-5 and TRBJ1-1, with 9 bases identical to TRBD1. The V segment lost 6 bases and the J segment 4 bases; nucleotides outside the gene matches: 3. Germline V CDR1 and CDR2: MNHEY, SVGAGI. The CDR3 contains 13 residues. CDR3: CASSDRGFTEAFF. The CDR3 region has the DNA TGTGCCAGCAGCGACAGGGGGTTCACTGAAGCTTTCTTT.

The J gene is TRBJ2-1, the V gene TRBV19; 7 bases agree with TRBD2. CDR3 size: 17 residues. With 0 bases clipped from V and 2 bases from J, the junction kept 7 bases outside the gene matches. Germline V gives CDR1 LNHDA, CDR2 SQIVND (reference sequence). CDR3 loop: CASSIDGAGDPYNEQFF. The CDR3 DNA reads as TGTGCCAGTAGTATAGATGGCGCGGGAGATCCCTACAATGAGCAGTTCTTC.

The chain is built from TRBV18 and TRBJ2-2; no clear D. The CDR3 length is 16 residues. V was pared by 1 base and J by 4 bases, with 13 bases between. Germline lookup yields CDR1 KGHSH and CDR2 LQKENI. In DNA form, the CDR3 reads TGTGCCAGCTCACCACGTTTAACGACGGGCACCGGGGAGCTGTTTTTT. Translated: CASSPRLTTGTGELFF.

This chain joins TRBV10-3 and TRBJ1-2; 7 bases are shared with TRBD1. In germline, CDR1 is ENHRY, CDR2 SYGVKD. The junction had 10 bases not matched to a gene; V was cut back by 4 bases and J by 8 bases. The CDR3 spans 14 residues. DNA for the CDR3: TGTGCCATCAGTGGTAGGCCAGGGGGTAGAGGCTACACCTTC. It yields the protein CAISGRPGGRGYTF.

The CDR3 is CASSSHSYGYTF. The CDR3 DNA reads TGTGCCAGCAGTTCGCACAGCTATGGCTACACCTTC. The V gene is TRBV28, the J gene TRBJ1-2, with D unclear. The V end was cut by 4 bases, the J end by 4 bases, with 7 bases between. CDR3 length equals 12 residues. CDR1 MDHEN and CDR2 SYDVKM come from the germline V gene.

The genes are TRBV19 and TRBJ2-2, with D perhaps matching TRBD1 (5 bases). The ends were cut back, 3 bases at V and 6 bases at J, with 14 bases in the middle. The CDR3 has 15 amino acids. Germline lookup yields CDR1 LNHDA and CDR2 SQIVND (reference sequence). In nucleotides, the CDR3 is TGTGCCAGTAGTATGCGGCAGGGCCAGCCCGGGGAGCTGTTTTTT. Its protein is CASSMRQGQPGELFF.

The chain uses TRBV4-3 and TRBJ2-1; TRBD2 agrees at 10 bases. The CDR3 totals 16 residues. V shed 5 bases and J 4 bases; nucleotides not matched to a gene: 8. Germline V gives CDR1 LGHNA, CDR2 YSLEER. For the CDR3, the DNA is TGCGCCAGCAGCGAAACCGGACTAGCGGAGTACAATGAGCAGTTCTTC. Protein product: CASSETGLAEYNEQFF.

This chain connects TRBV28 to TRBJ2-1; D might be TRBD2 (5 bases). Germline assignment: CDR1 MDHEN and CDR2 SYDVKM. The length of the CDR3 is 14 residues. The V end was cut by 5 bases, the J end by 4 bases, with 12 bases between. CDR3 loop: CASSGEPRYNEQFF. CDR3 sequence (DNA): TGTGCCAGCAGTGGGGAGCCTAGATACAATGAGCAGTTCTTC. The whole variable domain, filled in from reference TRBV28 and TRBJ2-1, reads DVKVTQSSRYLVKRTGEKVFLECVQDMDHENMFWYRQDPGLGLRLIYFSYDVKMKEKGDIPEGYSVSREKKERFSLILESASTNQTSMYLCASSGEPRYNEQFFGPGTRLTVL.

This chain links TRBV5-1 with TRBJ1-4; D is unclear. The germline gives CDR1 SGHRS, CDR2 YFSETQ. This CDR3 is built from 14 residues. With 0 bases removed from V and 5 bases from J, the gap between germline ends came to 8 bases. The CDR3 spells CASSLASQNEKLFF. The DNA for the CDR3 is TGCGCCAGCAGCTTGGCTTCTCAGAATGAAAAACTGTTTTTT.